This T cell receptor beta chain derives from a study of blood T cell repertoires in COVID-19. Study-wide background: Samples representing acute and convalescent COVID-19 were sourced from the United States, Italy and Spain. PBMCs, B-cell-depleted T cells, or T cells provided the cDNA or gDNA that made up the material.

Trimming at V came to 4 bases and at J to 5 bases, leaving 3 bases not matched to a gene. Per germline, CDR1 SGHRS and CDR2 YFSETQ. CDR3 length: 14 residues. Authors' analysis steps: Estimation of nucleated cell counts relied on the amplification of reference gene primers. Measured with immunoSEQ multiplex PCR; TCRdb has only the in-frame clones, and not every one. The V and J calls and clone size were taken over from that table, and D and trimming were inferred from the DNA. This sample has roughly 100,000 clones, with 89% found just once. Sequencing input: peripheral blood. The V and J genes are TRBV5-1 and TRBJ1-4; 9 bases match TRBD1. This clonotype was sampled from a woman aged 80 or over in a cohort sampled during active COVID-19. The DNA of the CDR3 is TGCGCCAGCAGCCCGGGACAGGGAAATGAAAAACTGTTTTTT. Its protein is CASSPGQGNEKLFF. Based on the CDR3 plus reference TRBV5-1 and TRBJ1-4, the full variable domain is KAGVTQTPRYLIKTRGQQVTLSCSPISGHRSVSWYQQTPGQGLQFLFEYFSETQRNKGNFPGRFSGRQFSNSRSEMNVSTLELGDSALYLCASSPGQGNEKLFFGSGTQLSVL.